One sample yielded the 29 T cell receptor beta chains listed below, sequenced in a study of cytomegalovirus exposure and HLA in healthy donors. This PCR relied on a set of 60 Vbeta primers and 13 Jbeta primers. Some clones are missing from TCRdb's copy, which holds only in-frame ones; the method was immunoSEQ multiplex PCR. Of over 150,000 clones in the sample, roughly four fifths were seen once. The specimen was PBMCs. The receptors here all came from a middle-aged man in good health and CMV-seropositive.

V gene TRBV14 combines with J gene TRBJ1-2; 7 nucleotides align to TRBD1. This CDR3 spans 15 amino acids. CDR1 is SGHDN, CDR2 FVKESK, per germline. V was pared by 0 bases and J by 6 bases, with 7 bases of the junction left unmatched. The CDR3 sequence: CASSQEGGTENGYTF. The CDR3 coding sequence is TGTGCCAGCAGCCAAGAAGGTGGGACAGAAAATGGCTACACCTTC.

The chain is built from TRBV5-5 and TRBJ1-1; a weak D match, TRBD1 (6 bases). Trimming cost V 2 bases and J 2 bases, with 10 bases left between them. Germline V gene sequence: CDR1 SGHKS, CDR2 YYEKEE (reference sequence). The CDR3 is 14 residues long. CDR3 sequence reads: CASSFDRKNTEAFF. The CDR3 DNA reads as TGTGCCAGCAGCTTTGACAGGAAAAACACTGAAGCTTTCTTT.

This clone has a handful of counts. The chain has TRBV11-2 and TRBJ2-1; 8 bases are a match to TRBD2. This CDR3 region has 16 residues. The germline gives CDR1 SGHAT, CDR2 FQNNGV. The V gene end was trimmed by 4 bases and the J gene end by 7 bases; junction bases not matched to a gene: 12. The CDR3 DNA sequence: TGTGCCAGCAGCTCTCCACGCGGGGGGCTTCGGAATGAGCAGTTCTTC. It yields the protein CASSSPRGGLRNEQFF.

The genes are TRBV11-2 and TRBJ1-6, with D unclear. The CDR3 consists of 13 residues. CDR1 and CDR2 from the germline V gene are SGHAT and FQNNGV. V was trimmed by 2 bases and J by 7 bases, leaving 6 bases between them. The CDR3 spells CASSLRRNSPLHF. The CDR3 nucleotides are TGTGCCAGCAGCTTAAGGCGGAATTCACCCCTCCACTTT.

CDR3 protein: CASSPGLAAFSGANVLTF. In DNA, the CDR3 is TGTGCCAGCAGTCCGGGACTAGCGGCTTTTTCTGGGGCCAACGTCCTGACTTTC. This chain connects TRBV7-9 to TRBJ2-6, with 11 bases aligning to TRBD2. This CDR3 comprises 18 residues. Germline values: CDR1 SEHNR, CDR2 FQNEAQ (reference sequence). With V trimmed by 6 bases and J by 1 base, 8 bases remained unmatched.

V usage is TRBV6-5 and J usage is TRBJ1-2, with 7 nucleotides matching TRBD1. Germline loops: CDR1 MNHEY, CDR2 SVGAGI. CDR3 length: 16 residues. Losses at the gene ends were 1 base for V and 8 bases for J; bases not matched to a gene: 13. The CDR3 spells CASSYFPRQGASGYTF. The CDR3 region has the DNA TGTGCCAGCAGTTACTTTCCCAGACAGGGTGCATCCGGCTACACCTTC.

V is TRBV7-8 and J is TRBJ1-6, with D possibly TRBD1 on 6 matching bases. Germline V gene lookup returns CDR1 SGHVS and CDR2 FQNEAQ. CDR3 length equals 15 residues. Trimming stripped 5 bases from V and 6 bases from J, with 14 bases between. CDR3 loop: CASSPASGVNSPLHF. CDR3 nucleotide sequence: TGTGCCAGCAGCCCGGCGTCAGGGGTTAATTCACCCCTCCACTTT.

The gene calls are TRBV15 and TRBJ2-5, with D possibly being TRBD2 (5 bases). CDR1 and CDR2 from the germline V gene are LNHNV and YYDKDF (reference sequence). Trimming took off 2 bases at V and 4 bases at J, with 17 bases between the two ends. The CDR3 covers 16 residues. CDR3 amino acids: CATSRNRAQGGETQYF. The CDR3 DNA follows: TGTGCCACCAGCAGAAACCGGGCCCAAGGAGGAGAGACCCAGTACTTC.

V is TRBV4-1 and J is TRBJ1-4, with D maybe TRBD1 (6 bases). The CDR3 runs 15 residues. Germline CDR1 and CDR2: MGHRA and YSYEKL. V lost 1 base to trimming and J lost 4 bases, with 10 bases between them. The CDR3 region is CASSQVQGYNEKLFF. The DNA of the CDR3 is TGCGCCAGCAGCCAAGTACAGGGATATAATGAAAAACTGTTTTTT.

This sequence joins TRBV7-9 and TRBJ2-1, with 12 nucleotides matching TRBD2. With V trimmed by 2 bases and J by 3 bases, 2 bases remained unmatched. This CDR3 contains 16 residues. Germline lookup yields CDR1 SEHNR and CDR2 FQNEAQ (reference sequence). The CDR3 protein is CASSLLAGGLYNEQFF. CDR3 nucleotides: TGTGCCAGCAGCTTACTAGCGGGAGGGCTCTACAATGAGCAGTTCTTC.

The chain joins TRBV7-9 to TRBJ1-1; D gene unclear. Germline CDR1 is SEHNR and CDR2 is FQNEAQ (reference sequence). Between the trimmed V and J ends, which lost 7 bases and 6 bases, there was a span of 18 bases. The CDR3 consists of 14 residues. The CDR3 loop is CASTRSAVSAEAFF. CDR3 DNA sequence: TGTGCCAGCACTCGTTCGGCTGTAAGCGCTGAAGCTTTCTTT.

This chain joins TRBV5-1 and TRBJ2-3; 8 bases line up with TRBD2. This CDR3 region has 15 residues. With V trimmed by 0 bases and J by 6 bases, 6 bases remained unmatched. Germline V gene lookup returns CDR1 SGHRS and CDR2 YFSETQ. The CDR3 coding sequence is TGCGCCAGCAGCTTGGATGGTAGCGGGATTGATACGCAGTATTTT. Protein sequence: CASSLDGSGIDTQYF.

This sequence joins TRBV7-2 and TRBJ2-3; TRBD2 aligns across 8 bases. J gave up 5 bases and V 5 bases, and 12 bases lay outside the gene matches. Per the germline V gene, CDR1 is SGHTA and CDR2 is FQGNSA. CDR3 length: 16 residues. CDR3 in amino acids: CASSLSGTPEVDTQYF. The CDR3 coding sequence is TGTGCCAGCAGCCTTAGCGGGACCCCCGAGGTAGATACGCAGTATTTT.

The V and J genes are TRBV6-5 and TRBJ1-2; the D gene is possibly TRBD1 (6 bases). Trimming left V 3 bases short and J 4 bases short, with 15 bases between. From germline, CDR1 is MNHEY and CDR2 SVGAGI. The CDR3 runs to 15 residues. The CDR3 loop is CASSYSFGTIYGYTF. The DNA for the CDR3 is TGTGCCAGCAGTTATTCCTTTGGGACAATCTATGGCTACACCTTC.

This clone was counted between two and nine times. This sequence joins TRBV18 and TRBJ1-2, with unresolved D. Per the germline V gene, CDR1 is KGHSH and CDR2 is LQKENI. Deletions cut 0 bases from V and 8 bases from J, with 13 bases between. CDR3 length: 14 residues. This CDR3 reads CASSPPDGVKGYTF. CDR3 DNA: TGTGCCAGCTCACCACCGGACGGGGTGAAGGGCTACACCTTC.

This chain uses TRBV7-9 with TRBJ2-5; a possible D gene is TRBD2 (6 bases). Trimming removed 0 bases from V and 5 bases from J, with 10 bases in between. The CDR3 sequence is 14 residues long. Per the germline V gene, CDR1 is SEHNR and CDR2 is FQNEAQ (reference sequence). CDR3: CASSLARAGETQYF. The CDR3 DNA follows: TGTGCCAGCAGCTTAGCGCGCGCGGGGGAGACCCAGTACTTC.

Regarding this clone: Relative to the germline gene, one junction end is altered; a read error may explain this. The chain couples TRBV6-1 to TRBJ1-6; D unresolved. This CDR3 comprises 14 residues. Germline V CDR1 and CDR2: MNHNS, SASEGT. The CDR3 protein is CASSAGTYNPPLHF. The CDR3, as DNA: TGTGCCAGCAGTGCTGGTACCTATAATCCACCCCTCCACTTT.

The chain has TRBV13 and TRBJ2-7; perhaps TRBD2 as D (7 bases). This CDR3 region has 15 residues. Trimming removed 2 bases from V and 6 bases from J, with 17 bases in between. CDR1 is PRHDT, CDR2 FYEKMQ, per germline (reference sequence). CDR3 in amino acids: CASSLRDLRGGEQYF. As DNA, the CDR3 is TGTGCCAGCAGCTTACGGGACCTTAGGGGGGGCGAGCAGTACTTC.

The chain recombines TRBV30 with TRBJ1-1, with 7 positions matching TRBD1. CDR3 length equals 14 residues. With V trimmed by 4 bases and J by 1 base, 6 bases remained unmatched. Germline V CDR1 and CDR2: GTSNPN, SVGIG (reference sequence). CDR3 DNA sequence: TGTGCCTGGAACCACGGGACAGCGAACACTGAAGCTTTCTTT. It yields the protein CAWNHGTANTEAFF.

J is TRBJ1-1 and V is TRBV19, with D possibly TRBD1 on 5 matching bases. This CDR3 is built from 17 residues. Germline-derived CDR1 and CDR2 are LNHDA and SQIVND (reference sequence). V shed 9 bases and J shed 3 bases, with 26 bases lying between them. The CDR3 DNA reads as TGTGCCAGCAGTCATACCCGGGGGGATCCTGGGGACACTGAAGCTTTCTTT. As protein: CASSHTRGDPGDTEAFF.

The chain recombines TRBV18 with TRBJ2-7; TRBD2 might be the D (6 bases). This CDR3 contains 14 residues. With 2 bases removed from V and 6 bases from J, the gap between germline ends came to 14 bases. In germline, CDR1 is KGHSH, CDR2 LQKENI. Written as DNA, the CDR3 is TGTGCCAGCTCACCAGCGGGACTCAATGGCGAGCAGTACTTC. Translating it yields CASSPAGLNGEQYF.

The gene calls are TRBV11-2 and TRBJ2-5; no clear D gene. The CDR3 is 15 amino acids. Germline V gene lookup returns CDR1 SGHAT and CDR2 FQNNGV. V was pared by 7 bases and J by 5 bases, with 20 bases between. CDR3 DNA sequence: TGTGCCAGCACCCGTACGATACAGCTCCCGGAGACCCAGTACTTC. Translation: CASTRTIQLPETQYF.

This chain connects TRBV20-1 to TRBJ2-1; 7 bases line up with TRBD1. Germline V lookup: CDR1 DFQATT, CDR2 SNEGSKA (reference sequence). The CDR3 is 11 amino acids. Germline trimming cut 7 bases from V and 9 bases from J; bases unmatched to any gene: 6. Here the CDR3 reads CSVNRGSEQFF. CDR3 DNA sequence: TGCAGTGTCAACAGGGGTAGTGAGCAGTTCTTC.

The chain recombines TRBV7-3 with TRBJ2-7; tentative D call: TRBD2 (6 bases). In germline, CDR1 is SGHTA, CDR2 FQGTGA. There are 15 residues in the CDR3. Trimming stripped 1 base from V and 2 bases from J, with 12 bases between. CDR3 amino acids: CASSLMAGFTYEQYF. The CDR3 DNA reads TGTGCCAGCAGCTTAATGGCGGGGTTCACCTACGAGCAGTACTTC.

To note about this clone: Other DNA sequences in the sample encode the same CDR3. The chain has TRBV6-6 and TRBJ2-7, with 9 bases that match TRBD1. This CDR3 is 14 amino acids long. V was pared by 5 bases and J by 3 bases, with 5 bases of the junction left unmatched. Germline CDR1 and CDR2: MNHNY and SVGAGI (reference sequence). In DNA, the CDR3 is TGTGCCAGCAGTGGCGGACAGGGGCGCTACGAGCAGTACTTC. Translating gives CASSGGQGRYEQYF.

This chain joins TRBV5-1 and TRBJ1-2, with a weak D call TRBD1 (5 bases). This CDR3 is 15 amino acids long. CDR1 SGHRS and CDR2 YFSETQ come from the germline V gene. V shed 0 bases and J shed 3 bases, with 12 bases lying between them. The CDR3 here is CASSLAGDSDYGYTF. The CDR3 bases are TGCGCCAGCAGCTTGGCCGGAGACAGCGACTATGGCTACACCTTC.

The chain recombines TRBV10-1 with TRBJ2-7; perhaps TRBD2 as D (5 bases). Trimming cost V 11 bases and J 4 bases, with 9 bases left between them. Germline V gene data show CDR1 as WNHNN and CDR2 as SYGVQD (reference sequence). CDR3 length: 10 amino acids. Here the CDR3 DNA reads TGCGCCGGCCCGGGGTACGAGCAGTACTTC. Its protein product is CAGPGYEQYF.

The rearrangement joins TRBV5-6 to TRBJ2-3; TRBD2 matches 10 bases. This CDR3 spans 16 amino acids. J gave up 0 bases and V 4 bases, and 5 bases lay outside the gene matches. Germline CDR1 is SGHDT and CDR2 is YYEEEE. CDR3 DNA: TGTGCCAGCAGCCGGCCTAGCGGGGGTAGCACAGATACGCAGTATTTT. Translated, it gives CASSRPSGGSTDTQYF. Based on the CDR3 plus reference TRBV5-6 and TRBJ2-3, the full variable domain is DAGVTQSPTHLIKTRGQQVTLRCSPKSGHDTVSWYQQALGQGPQFIFQYYEEEERQRGNFPDRFSGHQFPNYSSELNVNALLLGDSALYLCASSRPSGGSTDTQYFGPGTRLTVL.

The chain recombines TRBV7-6 with TRBJ2-1; a weak D match, TRBD2 (8 bases). The CDR3 consists of 14 residues. The germline gives CDR1 SGHVS, CDR2 FNYEAQ. The V end was cut by 5 bases, the J end by 10 bases, with 18 bases between. The CDR3 nucleotides read TGTGCCAGCAGCCGCGGACTAGCAGGGGGAGAGCAGTTCTTC. Amino acids: CASSRGLAGGEQFF. The entire variable domain, with the rest obtained from reference TRBV7-6 and TRBJ2-1, is as follows: GAGVSQSPRYKVTKRGQDVALRCDPISGHVSLYWYRQALGQGPEFLTYFNYEAQQDKSGLPNDRFSAERPEGSISTLTIQRTEQRDSAMYRCASSRGLAGGEQFFGPGTRLTVL.